The clone carrying this T cell receptor (beta chain) was picked up many times. As yet, its antigen is unknown. TCRdb processed the RACE reads anew with MiXCR; each CDR3 protein has one entry. This table has tens of thousands of distinct CDR3 sequences, 9.4% appearing once. Noted time point: pre-sensitization, week 0. Noted treatment: therapeutic diphenylcyclopropenone sensitization with weekly scalp DPC. This sample stems from a study of human T cells and chemical hapten exposure. Study-level findings and limits: Compared with pre-sensitization or healthy control sets, expanded TCRs clustered more.

The germline V gene encodes CDR1 KGHSH and CDR2 LQKENI. With 5 bases clipped from V and 2 bases from J, the junction kept 0 bases outside the gene matches. The CDR3 length is 13 residues. The specimen comprised whole blood, sampled in connection with sensitization to the hapten diphenylcyclopropenone (DPC). The chain is built from TRBV18 and TRBJ2-7; 10 bases are shared with TRBD1. The clonotype originates from a woman between 40 and 55 years old with alopecia areata. Some clones in this sample may be carry-over from other donors' samples. CDR3 nucleotide sequence: TGTGCCAGCTCAGACAGGGGGCCCTACGAGCAGTACTTC. Translating gives CASSDRGPYEQYF.